Listed below are T cell receptor beta chains from one sample, sequenced in a study of T cell responses to AZD1222 COVID-19 vaccine. The assay was immunoSEQ multiplex PCR, and TCRdb's table has in-frame clones only and misses some. In the table there are about 92,000 clones, around 88% of which are singletons. The sample here was peripheral blood, taken on day 0 of MenACWY control vaccination. These receptor sequences come from an adult in good health. The CDR3 runs from the conserved cysteine through the conserved F or W. The D gene is left open where the match is weak. The listing skips clone size in some rows; elsewhere it reads once, few, many or a size class.

V gene: TRBV7-2; J gene: TRBJ1-1; D gene: TRBD1; clone size: NA; CDR3 protein: CASSLEQGKRAFF; CDR3 DNA: TGTGCCAGCAGCTTGGAACAGGGGAAGAGGGCTTTCTTT
V gene: TRBV12-3/TRBV12-4; J gene: TRBJ1-2; D gene: TRBD1; clone size: NA; CDR3 protein: CASSLTGQGMHTF; CDR3 DNA: TGTGCCAGCAGTTTAACGGGACAGGGCATGCACACCTTC
V gene: TRBV19; J gene: TRBJ2-2; D gene: TRBD1; clone size: NA; CDR3 protein: CASSILSQGVRELFF; CDR3 DNA: TGTGCCAGTAGTATTCTTTCGCAGGGGGTCCGGGAGCTGTTTTTT
V gene: TRBV4-2; J gene: TRBJ1-1; D gene: TRBD1; clone size: NA; CDR3 protein: CASSTRQGRTEAFF; CDR3 DNA: TGTGCCAGCAGCACCCGACAGGGACGCACTGAAGCTTTCTTT
V gene: TRBV19; J gene: TRBJ1-6; D gene: TRBD1; clone size: NA; CDR3 protein: CASSTPGQGPNSPLHF; CDR3 DNA: TGTGCCAGTAGTACTCCTGGACAGGGCCCGAATTCACCCCTCCACTTT
V gene: TRBV15; J gene: TRBJ2-3; D gene: NA; clone size: NA; CDR3 protein: CATSILMSGEDTQYF; CDR3 DNA: TGTGCCACCAGCATTCTAATGTCGGGGGAAGATACGCAGTATTTT
V gene: TRBV7-9; J gene: TRBJ2-3; D gene: NA; clone size: NA; CDR3 protein: CASSSAGTSTDTQYF; CDR3 DNA: TGTGCCAGCAGCTCTGCCGGGACTTCCACAGATACGCAGTATTTT
V gene: TRBV4-3; J gene: TRBJ1-1; D gene: TRBD1; clone size: NA; CDR3 protein: CASSQDDRVDTEAFF; CDR3 DNA: TGCGCCAGCAGCCAAGACGACAGGGTGGACACTGAAGCTTTCTTT
V gene: TRBV27; J gene: TRBJ1-2; D gene: NA; clone size: few; CDR3 protein: CASSISTAYSVNYGYTF; CDR3 DNA: TGTGCCAGCAGTATATCGACGGCCTATTCCGTAAACTATGGCTACACCTTC
V gene: TRBV30; J gene: TRBJ1-4; D gene: NA; clone size: NA; CDR3 protein: CAWSATLPTLGTNEKLFF; CDR3 DNA: TGTGCCTGGAGTGCAACATTGCCTACCCTTGGAACTAATGAAAAACTGTTTTTT
V gene: TRBV6-1; J gene: TRBJ2-2; D gene: NA; clone size: NA; CDR3 protein: CASSELNSGELFF; CDR3 DNA: TGTGCCAGCAGTGAATTGAACTCCGGGGAGCTGTTTTTT
V gene: TRBV5-6; J gene: TRBJ1-6; D gene: TRBD1; clone size: NA; CDR3 protein: CASSSTGDGSPLHF; CDR3 DNA: TGTGCCAGCAGCTCGACAGGGGATGGTTCACCCCTCCACTTT
V gene: TRBV14; J gene: TRBJ1-6; D gene: NA; clone size: NA; CDR3 protein: CASSLDLPENSPLHF; CDR3 DNA: TGTGCCAGCAGCCTGGACCTTCCGGAAAATTCACCCCTCCACTTT
V gene: TRBV12-5; J gene: TRBJ2-5; D gene: NA; clone size: NA; CDR3 protein: CASGPRTYETQYF; CDR3 DNA: TGTGCTAGTGGTCCCAGGACGTACGAGACCCAGTACTTC
V gene: TRBV18; J gene: TRBJ1-1; D gene: NA; clone size: NA; CDR3 protein: CASSSNQAGTEAFF; CDR3 DNA: TGTGCCAGCTCATCGAATCAGGCCGGGACTGAAGCTTTCTTT
V gene: TRBV25-1; J gene: TRBJ1-1; D gene: NA; clone size: once; CDR3 protein: CASIGQGRRTEAFF; CDR3 DNA: TGTGCCAGCATCGGGCAGGGGAGACGAACTGAAGCTTTCTTT
V gene: TRBV5-1; J gene: TRBJ2-3; D gene: TRBD1; clone size: NA; CDR3 protein: CASSYRDRGAADTQYF; CDR3 DNA: TGCGCCAGCAGCTATCGGGACAGGGGGGCTGCAGATACGCAGTATTTT
V gene: TRBV19; J gene: TRBJ1-4; D gene: NA; clone size: NA; CDR3 protein: CASSIEEGEKLFF; CDR3 DNA: TGTGCCAGTAGTATAGAAGAAGGTGAAAAACTGTTTTTT
V gene: TRBV5-6; J gene: TRBJ2-7; D gene: NA; clone size: once; CDR3 protein: CASSLEALYEQYF; CDR3 DNA: TGTGCCAGCAGCTTGGAGGCACTATACGAGCAGTACTTC
V gene: TRBV7-2; J gene: TRBJ2-3; D gene: TRBD2; clone size: NA; CDR3 protein: CASSLAGLAGDHTDTQYF; CDR3 DNA: TGTGCCAGCAGCTTAGCGGGTCTAGCGGGGGACCACACAGATACGCAGTATTTT